This T cell receptor beta chain was captured by sequencing in a study of early T cells in non-severe SARS-CoV-2 infection. Turning to the study itself: Unsorted whole-blood RNA was sequenced in bulk, leaving chains unpaired.

In this sample, this clonotype turned up a few times. Its specificity is unknown. Researchers tagged individual cDNA molecules with unique molecular identifiers. TCRdb reanalysed the 5' RACE reads using MiXCR and keeps one entry per CDR3 protein. The sample yields about 61,000 distinct CDR3 sequences, 8% to 10% seen once. Findings of the study overall: Anti-spike CD8 responses were favored by VDJdb matching, which missed private and CD4 specificities.

The clonotype comes from an adult who was a healthcare worker with PCR-confirmed SARS-CoV-2 infection or an uninfected control (not recorded which). Source material: whole blood.

CDR3 residues: CASSDRANTEAFF. CDR3 sequence (DNA): TGTGCCAGCAGTGACCGAGCGAACACTGAAGCTTTCTTT. The gene calls are TRBV6-4 and TRBJ1-1, with D unresolved. Germline V gene sequence: CDR1 MRHNA, CDR2 SNTAGT. The V and J ends lost 2 bases and 1 base respectively, with 5 bases between them. CDR3 length: 13 residues.